One and the same sample provided the 27 T cell receptor beta chains below, sequenced in a study of T cell changes during pregnancy in multiple sclerosis (dated by TCRdb to between 2019 and 2020). Libraries were prepared through the immunoSEQ multiplex PCR assay. The immuneACCESS repertoire file appears here via TCRdb, limited to in-frame rearrangements. These files lack a portion of the clones; in checked studies, under half of the deficit traces to unresolved V genes, and the cause of the others is not known. The sample includes about 49,000 clones, with roughly 94% observed a single time. Jointly, the top ten make up 5.5% to 6% of the sample. This sample comprised CD8+ T cells from peripheral blood mononuclear cells, obtained in the first trimester of pregnancy. The source of these receptors is a female donor with multiple sclerosis, enrolled in a pregnancy study.

J is TRBJ1-2 and V is TRBV5-4; no reliable D call. This CDR3 comprises 15 residues. With 0 bases removed from V and 7 bases from J, the gap between germline ends came to 16 bases. CDR1 and CDR2 (germline): SGHNT, YYREEE (reference sequence). The CDR3 loop reads CASSLGPAAAIGYTF. The CDR3 bases are TGTGCCAGCAGCTTGGGCCCCGCGGCTGCCATTGGCTACACCTTC. Drawing the rest from reference TRBV5-4 and TRBJ1-2, the complete variable domain is ETGVTQSPTHLIKTRGQQVTLRCSSQSGHNTVSWYQQALGQGPQFIFQYYREEENGRGNFPPRFSGLQFPNYSSELNVNALELDDSALYLCASSLGPAAAIGYTFGSGTRLTVV.

The chain links TRBV4-2 to TRBJ2-6, with 11 bases identical to TRBD2. J lost 2 bases, V lost 4 bases, and 10 bases had no gene match. CDR1 and CDR2 (germline): LGHNA, YNFKEQ. This CDR3 has 19 amino acids. CDR3 in amino acids: CASSRSGTSGLAGANVLTF. CDR3 nucleotides: TGTGCCAGCAGCCGCTCCGGGACTAGCGGTCTAGCTGGGGCCAACGTCCTGACTTTC.

This sequence joins TRBV28 and TRBJ2-1, with D perhaps matching TRBD2 (5 bases). CDR1 and CDR2 (germline): MDHEN, SYDVKM. The CDR3 has 16 amino acids. Trimming left V 2 bases short and J 4 bases short, with 15 bases between. The chain's CDR3 is CASSLAGRPFYNEQFF. In DNA form, the CDR3 reads TGTGCCAGCAGTTTAGCGGGCAGGCCCTTTTACAATGAGCAGTTCTTC.

The rearrangement uses TRBV30 and TRBJ2-1; 8 bases line up with TRBD2. Trimming at V came to 2 bases and at J to 5 bases, leaving 2 bases not matched to a gene. CDR1 is GTSNPN and CDR2 is SVGIG in the germline V gene (reference sequence). This CDR3 has 13 amino acids. CDR3 in amino acids: CAWSTGLDNEQFF. CDR3 in DNA: TGTGCCTGGAGTACGGGACTAGACAATGAGCAGTTCTTC.

The chain couples TRBV5-6 to TRBJ2-2; no definite D call. Trimming took 4 bases from V and 5 from J, leaving 9 bases between them. The CDR3 has 13 amino acids. Germline V gives CDR1 SGHDT, CDR2 YYEEEE. The CDR3 DNA reads TGTGCCAGCAGCCTACTCTCGACCGGGGAGCTGTTTTTT. This gives the protein CASSLLSTGELFF. The full variable domain, rest sourced from reference TRBV5-6 and TRBJ2-2, is DAGVTQSPTHLIKTRGQQVTLRCSPKSGHDTVSWYQQALGQGPQFIFQYYEEEERQRGNFPDRFSGHQFPNYSSELNVNALLLGDSALYLCASSLLSTGELFFGEGSRLTVL.

The chain carries TRBV7-9 and TRBJ1-3, with D tentatively TRBD1 (6 bases). Between the trimmed V and J ends, which lost 5 bases and 0 bases, there was a span of 17 bases. Germline CDR1 and CDR2: SEHNR and FQNEAQ (reference sequence). The CDR3 sequence is 17 residues long. CDR3 protein: CASSKPTTGSSGNTIYF. Here the CDR3 DNA reads TGTGCCAGCAGCAAGCCGACTACAGGGAGCTCTGGAAACACCATATATTTT.

The V gene is TRBV6-1, the J gene TRBJ2-6, with a weak D call TRBD1 (7 bases). The CDR3 extends over 20 amino acids. V was cut by 0 bases and J by 0 bases, with 18 bases left in between. CDR1 is MNHNS, CDR2 SASEGT, per germline. Here the CDR3 reads CASSEALGGTAYSGANVLTF. Written as DNA, the CDR3 is TGTGCCAGCAGTGAAGCGTTAGGAGGGACAGCATACTCTGGGGCCAACGTCCTGACTTTC.

The chain has TRBV7-9 and TRBJ1-1; D ambiguous. Trimming removed 1 base from V and 3 bases from J, with 6 bases in between. Germline-derived CDR1 and CDR2 are SEHNR and FQNEAQ (reference sequence). This CDR3 has 13 amino acids. The CDR3 sequence: CASSLGRYTEAFF. Written as DNA, the CDR3 is TGTGCCAGCAGCTTAGGGCGGTACACTGAAGCTTTCTTT.

The gene calls are TRBV7-8 and TRBJ2-7; 8 nucleotides align to TRBD2. The germline gives CDR1 SGHVS, CDR2 FQNEAQ. CDR3 length equals 15 residues. J lost 4 bases, V lost 2 bases, and 7 bases had no gene match. CDR3 nucleotide sequence: TGTGCCAGCAGCTTACGGACTAGCATTTTTTACGAGCAGTACTTC. It translates to CASSLRTSIFYEQYF.

The rearrangement links TRBV30 to TRBJ2-7, with 7 bases aligning to TRBD1. Germline loops: CDR1 GTSNPN, CDR2 SVGIG (reference sequence). The CDR3 consists of 10 residues. V lost 8 bases, J lost 4 bases, and 2 bases stayed unmatched. Here the CDR3 reads CAGGQYEQYF. In DNA, the CDR3 is TGTGCCGGGGGACAGTACGAGCAGTACTTC.

The chain joins TRBV9 to TRBJ1-1, with 10 bases aligning to TRBD1. From germline, CDR1 is SGDLS and CDR2 YYNGEE. This CDR3 spans 16 amino acids. With V trimmed by 4 bases and J by 5 bases, 11 bases remained unmatched. This CDR3 is CASSQGQGPPSTEAFF. CDR3 sequence (DNA): TGTGCCAGCAGCCAGGGACAGGGGCCGCCGTCGACTGAAGCTTTCTTT.

The gene calls are TRBV27 and TRBJ1-4; tentatively, D is TRBD1 (6 bases). The CDR3 contains 15 residues. The V end lost 3 bases, the J end lost 4 bases, and 12 bases lay between the germline ends. Germline CDR1 MNHEY, CDR2 SMNVEV (reference sequence). The CDR3: CASSFTGLGNEKLFF. The CDR3 DNA reads TGTGCCAGCAGTTTTACAGGGTTGGGTAATGAAAAACTGTTTTTT. Variable domain in full (rest from reference TRBV27 and TRBJ1-4): EAQVTQNPRYLITVTGKKLTVTCSQNMNHEYMSWYRQDPGLGLRQIYYSMNVEVTDKGDVPEGYKVSRKEKRNFPLILESPSPNQTSLYFCASSFTGLGNEKLFFGSGTQLSVL.

In DNA form, the CDR3 reads TGTGCCTGGAGTGTAGGGGGCGAGCAGTACTTC. Translating gives CAWSVGGEQYF. The V call is TRBV30, the J call TRBJ2-7; TRBD1 might be the D (6 bases). Between the trimmed V and J ends, which lost 0 bases and 6 bases, there was a span of 6 bases. The CDR3 is 11 residues long. Germline V lookup: CDR1 GTSNPN, CDR2 SVGIG (reference sequence).

V usage is TRBV28 and J usage is TRBJ2-7, with D perhaps matching TRBD1 (8 bases). The length of the CDR3 is 16 residues. The V gene's germline CDR1 is MDHEN and CDR2 SYDVKM. V was shortened by 7 bases and J by 4 bases, with 23 bases between the two germline ends. CDR3 protein: CASTDQGAGVGYEQYF. The CDR3 DNA is TGTGCCAGCACCGACCAGGGGGCGGGAGTTGGGTACGAGCAGTACTTC.

V is TRBV5-1 and J is TRBJ2-2; 15 nucleotides align to TRBD2. This CDR3 comprises 17 residues. The V segment lost 4 bases and the J segment 7 bases; nucleotides outside the gene matches: 8. Germline CDR1 reads SGHRS; CDR2 reads YFSETQ. The CDR3 is CASSRTSGRALGGELFF. The CDR3 bases are TGCGCCAGCAGCAGGACTAGCGGGAGGGCCCTCGGCGGGGAGCTGTTTTTT. The full variable domain, rest sourced from reference TRBV5-1 and TRBJ2-2, is KAGVTQTPRYLIKTRGQQVTLSCSPISGHRSVSWYQQTPGQGLQFLFEYFSETQRNKGNFPGRFSGRQFSNSRSEMNVSTLELGDSALYLCASSRTSGRALGGELFFGEGSRLTVL.

CDR3 amino acids: CASSLGWAENTEAFF. The CDR3 nucleotides are TGTGCCAGCAGTTTAGGCTGGGCAGAAAACACTGAAGCTTTCTTT. This rearrangement joins TRBV27 to TRBJ1-1; D call uncertain. The CDR3 sequence is 15 residues long. The V end lost 2 bases, the J end lost 2 bases, and 12 bases lay between the germline ends. CDR1 MNHEY and CDR2 SMNVEV come from the germline V gene (reference sequence).

V gene TRBV7-9 combines with J gene TRBJ2-1; D is ambiguous. Looked up from germline, CDR1 is SEHNR and CDR2 is FQNEAQ (reference sequence). The CDR3 contains 11 residues. V was pared by 3 bases and J by 7 bases, with 4 bases between. CDR3 sequence: CASSFVNEQFF. CDR3 nucleotide sequence: TGTGCCAGCAGCTTCGTTAATGAGCAGTTCTTC.

This clone has only one observation. In DNA form, the CDR3 reads TGTGCCAGTAGTGTTTTAGCGGGAGCGGCCGGGGAGCTGTTTTTT. Amino acid sequence: CASSVLAGAAGELFF. V gene TRBV19 combines with J gene TRBJ2-2, with 9 bases lining up with TRBD2. CDR1 LNHDA and CDR2 SQIVND come from the germline V gene (reference sequence). This CDR3 region has 15 residues. V was pared by 5 bases and J by 6 bases, with 7 bases of the junction left unmatched.

V is TRBV7-9 and J is TRBJ2-2; unclear D gene. V dropped 4 bases and J dropped 6 bases, with 15 bases sitting between them. CDR3 size: 15 residues. The germline gives CDR1 SEHNR, CDR2 FQNEAQ (reference sequence). This CDR3 reads CASSSDVWASGELFF. For the CDR3, the DNA is TGTGCCAGCAGCTCAGACGTCTGGGCCTCCGGGGAGCTGTTTTTT.

V is TRBV29-1 and J is TRBJ2-2, with no clear D. The CDR3 has 11 amino acids. Germline V gene sequence: CDR1 SQVTM, CDR2 ANQGSEA. The CDR3 loop reads CTSEANGELFF. As DNA, the CDR3 is TGCACCAGTGAGGCTAACGGGGAGCTGTTTTTT.

CDR3 region: CASSRGLAAYEQYF. CDR3 coding DNA: TGTGCCAGCAGCCGGGGACTAGCGGCCTACGAGCAGTACTTC. This chain links TRBV13 with TRBJ2-7, with TRBD2 matching 11 bases. Germline CDR1 and CDR2: PRHDT and FYEKMQ (reference sequence). CDR3 length: 14 residues. Trimming cost V 5 bases and J 2 bases; bases outside gene matches: 2.

The chain couples TRBV28 to TRBJ2-5; 9 nucleotides agree with TRBD1. V was clipped by 7 bases and J by 4 bases; unmatched bases: 10. CDR1 is MDHEN, CDR2 SYDVKM, per germline. The CDR3 length is 15 residues. CDR3 sequence: CASNLQGAGGETQYF. DNA of the CDR3: TGTGCCAGCAACCTACAGGGGGCGGGTGGAGAGACCCAGTACTTC.

The chain employs TRBV29-1 and TRBJ2-1; D unclear. Germline loops: CDR1 SQVTM, CDR2 ANQGSEA. The CDR3 has 12 residues. Between the trimmed V and J ends, which lost 3 bases and 6 bases, there was a span of 9 bases. The CDR3 DNA is TGCAGCGTTGATTTTCAGGCCAATGAGCAGTTCTTC. Its protein is CSVDFQANEQFF.

The J gene is TRBJ2-1, the V gene TRBV19, with 7 bases fitting TRBD2. This CDR3 comprises 17 residues. CDR1 is LNHDA, CDR2 SQIVND, per germline (reference sequence). The ends lost 5 bases at V and 0 bases at J; junction bases unmatched: 10. The CDR3 DNA reads as TGTGCCAGTAGTCTCGGAATCGGGGGGAGCTCCTACAATGAGCAGTTCTTC. It translates to CASSLGIGGSSYNEQFF.

The rearrangement joins TRBV11-2 to TRBJ2-7, with 11 positions matching TRBD2. This CDR3 region has 14 residues. Germline trimming cut 3 bases from V and 7 bases from J; bases unmatched to any gene: 5. Germline loops: CDR1 SGHAT, CDR2 FQNNGV. The CDR3, as DNA: TGTGCCAGCAGCTTCACTAGCGGGAGTTATGAGCAGTACTTC. This gives the protein CASSFTSGSYEQYF.

The V gene is TRBV7-9, the J gene TRBJ2-3, with TRBD2 matching over 9 bases. V dropped 1 base and J dropped 2; count of bases not matched to a gene: 4. The CDR3 has 16 amino acids. The germline CDR1 and CDR2 sequences are SEHNR and FQNEAQ (reference sequence). The chain's CDR3 is CASSLGGLAITDTQYF. DNA for the CDR3: TGTGCCAGCAGCTTAGGAGGACTAGCGATCACAGATACGCAGTATTTT.

V usage is TRBV5-8 and J usage is TRBJ1-5; 7 nucleotides line up with TRBD1. Trimming took 0 bases from V and 5 from J; bases not matched to a gene: 5. The germline gives CDR1 SGHTS, CDR2 YDEGEE. This CDR3 comprises 15 residues. In DNA, the CDR3 is TGTGCCAGCAGCTTGGACAGGGGTAGTCATCAGCCCCAGCATTTT. The encoded protein is CASSLDRGSHQPQHF.